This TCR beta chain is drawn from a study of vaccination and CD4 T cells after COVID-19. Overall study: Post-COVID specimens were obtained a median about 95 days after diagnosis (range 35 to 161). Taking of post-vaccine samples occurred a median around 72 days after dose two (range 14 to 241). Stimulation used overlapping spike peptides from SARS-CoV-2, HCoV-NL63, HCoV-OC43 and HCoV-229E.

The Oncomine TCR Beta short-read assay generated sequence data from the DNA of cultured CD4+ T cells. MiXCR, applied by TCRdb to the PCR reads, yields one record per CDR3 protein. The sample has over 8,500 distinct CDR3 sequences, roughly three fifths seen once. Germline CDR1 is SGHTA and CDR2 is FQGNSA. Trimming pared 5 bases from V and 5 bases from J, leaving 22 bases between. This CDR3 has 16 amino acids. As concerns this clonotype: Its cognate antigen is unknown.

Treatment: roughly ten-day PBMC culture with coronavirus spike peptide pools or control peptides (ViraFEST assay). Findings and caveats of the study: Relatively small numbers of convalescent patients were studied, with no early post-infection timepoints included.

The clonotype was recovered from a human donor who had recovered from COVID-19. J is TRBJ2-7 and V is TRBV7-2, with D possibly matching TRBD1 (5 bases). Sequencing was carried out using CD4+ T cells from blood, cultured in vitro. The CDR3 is CASSPRRAGKFNEQYF. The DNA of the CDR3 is TGTGCCAGCAGCCCACGACGGGCAGGGAAGTTTAACGAGCAGTACTTC.